This T cell receptor (beta chain) was retrieved from a study of immune cell composition in non-small cell lung cancer. Produced via immunoSEQ multiplex PCR; TCRdb's table is partial and in-frame only. This sample has approximately 15,000 clones, with around 85% found just once. Trimming shortened V by 1 base and J by 5 bases, and 6 bases separated the two germline ends. The CDR3 consists of 13 residues. CDR1 SEHNR and CDR2 FQNEAQ come from the germline V gene (reference sequence). The specimen was lung tumor tissue. The sequence was obtained from a human donor with non-small cell lung cancer. The V gene is TRBV7-9, the J gene TRBJ2-1; D is unresolved. The CDR3 nucleotides read TGTGCCAGCAGCTTAGGTCAGAACAATGAGCAGTTCTTC. This encodes CASSLGQNNEQFF.